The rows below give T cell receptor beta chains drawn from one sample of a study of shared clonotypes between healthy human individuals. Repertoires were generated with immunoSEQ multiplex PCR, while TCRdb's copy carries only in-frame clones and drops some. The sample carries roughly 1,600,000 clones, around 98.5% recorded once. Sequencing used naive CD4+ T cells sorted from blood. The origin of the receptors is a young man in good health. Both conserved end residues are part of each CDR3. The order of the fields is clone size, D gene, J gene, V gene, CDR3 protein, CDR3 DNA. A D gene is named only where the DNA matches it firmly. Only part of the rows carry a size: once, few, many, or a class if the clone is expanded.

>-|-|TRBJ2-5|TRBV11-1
CASSPPPGEETQYF
TGTGCCAGCAGCCCACCCCCCGGGGAAGAGACCCAGTACTTC
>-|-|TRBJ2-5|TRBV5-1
CASSLEEAYSETQYF
TGCGCCAGCAGCTTGGAGGAGGCCTACAGCGAGACCCAGTACTTC
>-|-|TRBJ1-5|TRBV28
CASSLALGEVRPQHF
TGTGCCAGCAGCCTGGCTCTGGGGGAGGTGCGGCCCCAGCATTTT
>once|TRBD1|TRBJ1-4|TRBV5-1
CASSLVGTDNEKLFF
TGCGCCAGCAGCTTGGTTGGGACAGATAATGAAAAACTGTTTTTT
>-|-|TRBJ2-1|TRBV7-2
CASSTTGQGGTYNEQFF
TGTGCCAGCAGCACTACGGGGCAGGGGGGAACCTACAATGAGCAGTTCTTC
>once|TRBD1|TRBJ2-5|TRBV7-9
CASSLEGQTQETQYF
TGTGCCAGCAGCTTAGAGGGACAGACACAAGAGACCCAGTACTTC
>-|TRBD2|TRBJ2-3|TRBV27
CAGGGTSEPSTDTQYF
TGTGCCGGGGGCGGGACTAGCGAACCAAGCACAGATACGCAGTATTTT
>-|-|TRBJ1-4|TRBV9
CASSVGGYGEKLFF
TGTGCCAGCAGCGTAGGGGGTTACGGTGAAAAACTGTTTTTT
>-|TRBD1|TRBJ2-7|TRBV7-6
CASSLAVPGQGTYEQYF
TGTGCCAGCAGCTTAGCGGTCCCGGGACAGGGAACCTACGAGCAGTACTTC
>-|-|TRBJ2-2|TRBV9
CASSVGTNTGELFF
TGTGCCAGCAGCGTGGGAACGAACACCGGGGAGCTGTTTTTT
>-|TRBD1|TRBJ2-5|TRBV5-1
CASSLIGVDKGAQETQYF
TGCGCCAGCAGCTTGATTGGAGTGGACAAGGGGGCTCAGGAGACCCAGTACTTC
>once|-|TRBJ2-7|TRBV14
CASSRPGRSSYEQYF
TGTGCCAGCAGCCGCCCGGGACGGAGCTCCTACGAGCAGTACTTC
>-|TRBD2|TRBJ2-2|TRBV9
CASSVSGRAGTGELFF
TGTGCCAGCAGCGTTAGCGGGAGGGCGGGGACCGGGGAGCTGTTTTTT
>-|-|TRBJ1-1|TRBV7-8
CASIGGNRVNTEAFF
TGTGCCAGCATTGGGGGGAATCGGGTGAACACTGAAGCTTTCTTT
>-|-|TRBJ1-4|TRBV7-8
CASSLDGADEKLFF
TGTGCCAGCAGCCTCGACGGGGCTGATGAAAAACTGTTTTTT
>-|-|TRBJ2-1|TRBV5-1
CASSLKSSSNEQFF
TGCGCCAGCAGCTTGAAAAGCAGTAGCAATGAGCAGTTCTTC
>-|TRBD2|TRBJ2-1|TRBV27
CASSLAGVSYNEQFF
TGTGCCAGCAGTCTAGCGGGAGTCTCCTACAATGAGCAGTTCTTC
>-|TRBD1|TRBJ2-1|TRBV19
CASSIGQGPYNEQFF
TGTGCCAGTAGTATTGGACAGGGGCCCTACAATGAGCAGTTCTTC
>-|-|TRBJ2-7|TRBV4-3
CASSQVSGQGYEQYF
TGCGCCAGCAGCCAAGTTTCAGGTCAGGGCTACGAGCAGTACTTC
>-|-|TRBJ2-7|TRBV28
CATTGTYEQYF
TGTGCCACGACGGGGACCTACGAGCAGTACTTC
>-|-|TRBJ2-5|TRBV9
CASSVGEREETQYF
TGTGCCAGCAGCGTAGGGGAGCGTGAAGAGACCCAGTACTTC
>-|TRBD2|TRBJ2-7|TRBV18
CASSPTSGRRNEQYF
TGTGCCAGCTCGCCGACTAGCGGGAGGCGCAACGAGCAGTACTTC
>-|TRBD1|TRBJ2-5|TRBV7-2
CASGDRGSETQYF
TGTGCGAGTGGTGACAGGGGTTCGGAGACCCAGTACTTC
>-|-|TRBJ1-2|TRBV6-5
CASSYSTGGYTF
TGTGCCAGCAGTTACTCGACTGGGGGCTACACCTTC
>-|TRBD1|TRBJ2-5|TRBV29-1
CSVTTGEETQYF
TGCAGCGTTACGACAGGGGAAGAGACCCAGTACTTC
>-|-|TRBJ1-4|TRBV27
CASRRLTAPKDGKLFF
TGTGCCAGCAGGCGACTTACGGCACCAAAGGATGGAAAACTGTTTTTT
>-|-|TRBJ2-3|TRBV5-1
CASSLDGASTDTQYF
TGCGCCAGCAGCTTGGACGGGGCAAGCACAGATACGCAGTATTTT
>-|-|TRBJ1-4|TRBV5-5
CASSLRGGLGEKLFF
TGTGCCAGCAGCTTGAGAGGAGGTTTAGGAGAAAAACTGTTTTTT
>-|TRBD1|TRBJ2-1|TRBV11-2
CASSFPPRDRRTGDNEQFF
TGTGCCAGCAGCTTCCCACCCCGGGACAGGCGAACAGGGGACAATGAGCAGTTCTTC
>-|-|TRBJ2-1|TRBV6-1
CASSEGYYSYNEQFF
TGTGCCAGCAGTGAAGGGTACTACTCCTACAATGAGCAGTTCTTC
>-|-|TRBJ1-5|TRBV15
CATSRERNQPQHF
TGTGCCACCAGCAGGGAACGCAATCAGCCCCAGCATTTT
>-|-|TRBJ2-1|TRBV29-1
CSVIRDRYNEQFF
TGCAGCGTGATCCGGGACCGATACAATGAGCAGTTCTTC
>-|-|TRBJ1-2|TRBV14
CASSLEIVQKNF
TGTGCCAGCAGCCTAGAGATCGTTCAGAAGAACTTC
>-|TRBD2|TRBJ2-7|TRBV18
CASSPQGGSEQYF
TGTGCCAGCTCACCACAGGGAGGGTCCGAGCAGTACTTC
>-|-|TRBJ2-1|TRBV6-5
CASSYSRVGGNEQFF
TGTGCCAGCAGTTACTCGCGAGTGGGGGGCAATGAGCAGTTCTTC